The 6 T cell receptor beta chains in this list originate from one sample, sequenced in a study of tissue T cells after allogeneic stem cell transplantation. TCRdb's copy holds only in-frame clones and misses some; the assay was immunoSEQ multiplex PCR. The repertoire consists of 2,800 or so clones, with roughly 50% occurring once and the leading ten covering around 35%. Time point described: mouse harvest day 14 after allogeneic transplant. Mouse grafts combined 10^7 T-cell-depleted bone marrow cells with 10^6 splenic CD5+ T cells. The specimen sequenced was lymph node tissue. These receptors all stem from a female BALB/c mouse given C57BL/6 T cells with graft-versus-host disease after an allogeneic hematopoietic cell transplant.

This clone came up a few times. The listed genes are named as in mouse. The CDR3 goes on 1 residue after the read ends, and that part is filled in from the germline J gene. V usage is TRBV2 and J usage is TRBJ2-7; 11 nucleotides align to TRBD2. The V and J ends lost 2 bases and 6 bases, in that order; junction bases with no gene match: 3. CDR3 size: 14 residues. The V gene's germline CDR1 is LGHNA and CDR2 YSYQKL. The chain's CDR3 is CASSQTGGALEQYF. Incomplete CDR3 DNA: TGTGCCAGCAGCCAAACTGGGGGGGCGCTTGAACAGTAC.

This clone is medium-sized in the sample. The gene names here belong to mouse. CDR3 amino acids: CASSRGGLNYAEQFF. The DNA read from the CDR3 is TGTGCCAGCAGTAGAGGGGGGCTTAACTATGCTGAGCAGTTC. The rearrangement joins TRBV19 to TRBJ2-1; a weak D match, TRBD2 (7 bases). The CDR3 end lies 1 residue beyond the end of the read and is filled in from the germline J gene. Germline V CDR1 and CDR2: FNHDT, SITEND (reference sequence). CDR3 length: 15 amino acids. V lost 3 bases and J lost 0, with 10 bases in between.

Details on this clone: Genes and germline come from the mouse. CDR3 sequence: CASSLAAGGNSDYTF. CDR3 DNA, as far as it was read: TGTGCCAGCTCTCTCGCCGCAGGGGGCAACTCCGACTACACC. V is TRBV12-2 and J is TRBJ1-2; 8 bases line up with TRBD1. The CDR3 end lies 1 residue beyond the end of the read and is filled in from the germline J gene. V shed 0 bases, J shed 2 bases, and the junction held 4 bases outside the gene matches. This CDR3 has 15 amino acids. Looked up from germline, CDR1 is SGHLS and CDR2 is HYDKME.

This clone is medium-sized in the sample. Genes and germline come from the mouse. The sequence runs out 1 residue before the end of the CDR3; the remainder is reconstructed from the germline J gene. V is TRBV26 and J is TRBJ2-7; the D gene is possibly TRBD1 (6 bases). Germline CDR1 reads KGHPV; CDR2 reads FQNQEV (reference sequence). The CDR3 runs 12 residues. V was clipped by 4 bases and J by 3 bases, with 7 bases between them. The CDR3 spells CASSRDNYEQYF. The sequenced CDR3 bases are TGTGCCAGCAGTCGGGACAACTATGAACAGTAC.

A few counts support this clone. Gene names denote mouse genes. The read ends 1 residue early relative to the CDR3; the germline J gene fills the gap. The chain employs TRBV13-1 and TRBJ1-1, with a tentative D call TRBD1 (5 bases). Germline CDR1 reads NSHNY; CDR2 reads SYGAGN. The CDR3 length is 13 residues. The V and J ends lost 3 bases and 1 base respectively, with 7 bases between them. This CDR3 is CASSGQGNTEVFF. CDR3 bases read: TGTGCCAGCAGTGGGCAGGGGAACACAGAAGTCTTC.

Turning to this clone: Gene names and germline refer to mouse. The CDR3 extends 1 residue past the end of the read, so its final part is completed from the germline J gene. The chain links TRBV15 to TRBJ2-5, with a weak D call TRBD1 (6 bases). Looked up from germline, CDR1 is SGHND and CDR2 is FRSKSL. Trimming left V 6 bases short and J 2 bases short, with 9 bases between. This CDR3 has 13 amino acids. The CDR3 spells CASSRTAQDTQYF. The CDR3 bases that were read are TGTGCCAGCAGCCGGACAGCCCAAGACACCCAGTAC.